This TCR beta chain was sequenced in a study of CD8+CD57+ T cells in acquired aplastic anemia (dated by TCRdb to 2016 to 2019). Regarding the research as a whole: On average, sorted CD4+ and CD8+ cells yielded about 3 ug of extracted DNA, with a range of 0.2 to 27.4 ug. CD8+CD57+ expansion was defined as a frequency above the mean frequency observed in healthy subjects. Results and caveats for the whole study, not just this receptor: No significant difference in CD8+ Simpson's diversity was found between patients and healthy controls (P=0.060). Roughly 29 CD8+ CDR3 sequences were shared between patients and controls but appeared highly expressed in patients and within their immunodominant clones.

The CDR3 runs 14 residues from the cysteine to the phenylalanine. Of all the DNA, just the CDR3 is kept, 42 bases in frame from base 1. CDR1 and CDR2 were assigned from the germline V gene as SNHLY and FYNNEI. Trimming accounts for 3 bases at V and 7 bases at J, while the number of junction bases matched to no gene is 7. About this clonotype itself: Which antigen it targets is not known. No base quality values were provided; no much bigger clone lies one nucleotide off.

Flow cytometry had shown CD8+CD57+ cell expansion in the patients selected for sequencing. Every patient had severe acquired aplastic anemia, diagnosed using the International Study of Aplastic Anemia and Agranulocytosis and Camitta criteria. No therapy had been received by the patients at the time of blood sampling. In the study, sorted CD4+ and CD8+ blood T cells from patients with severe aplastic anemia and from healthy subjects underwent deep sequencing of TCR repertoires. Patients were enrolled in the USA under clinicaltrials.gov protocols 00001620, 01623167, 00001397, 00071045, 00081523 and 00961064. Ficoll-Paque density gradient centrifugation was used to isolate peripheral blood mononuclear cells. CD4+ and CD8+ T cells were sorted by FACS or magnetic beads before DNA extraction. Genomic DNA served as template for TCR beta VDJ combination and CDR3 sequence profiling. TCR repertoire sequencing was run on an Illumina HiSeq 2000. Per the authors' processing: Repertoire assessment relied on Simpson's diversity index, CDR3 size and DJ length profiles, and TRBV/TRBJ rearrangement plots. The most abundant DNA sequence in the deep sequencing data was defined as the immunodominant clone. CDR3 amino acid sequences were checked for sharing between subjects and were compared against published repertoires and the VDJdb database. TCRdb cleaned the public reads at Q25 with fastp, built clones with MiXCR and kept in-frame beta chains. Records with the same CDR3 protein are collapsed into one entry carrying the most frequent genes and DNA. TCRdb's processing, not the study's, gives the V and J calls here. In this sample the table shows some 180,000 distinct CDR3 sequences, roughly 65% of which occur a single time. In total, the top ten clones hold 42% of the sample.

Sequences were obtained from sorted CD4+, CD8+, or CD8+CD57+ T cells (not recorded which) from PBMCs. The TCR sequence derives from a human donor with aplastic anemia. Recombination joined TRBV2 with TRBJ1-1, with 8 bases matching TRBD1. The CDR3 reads CASSEISTGDEAFF. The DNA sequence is TGTGCCAGCAGTGAGATTTCGACAGGGGATGAAGCTTTCTTT. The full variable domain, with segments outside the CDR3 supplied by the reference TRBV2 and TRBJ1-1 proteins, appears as EPEVTQTPSHQVTQMGQEVILRCVPISNHLYFYWYRQILGQKVEFLVSFYNNEISEKSEIFDDQFSVERPDGSNFTLKIRSTKLEDSAMYFCASSEISTGDEAFFGQGTRLTVV.